This T cell receptor (beta chain) derives from a study of T cell clonality in common variable immunodeficiency. Regarding the study as a whole: The cause of increased CVID clonality remains unclear without subpopulation sequencing. Patient heterogeneity in the CVID cohort limited correlations between repertoire features and clinical complications. CVID subjects had higher TCRbeta clonality than healthy controls, most marked in about a third.

The germline V gene has CDR1 SNHLY and CDR2 FYNNEI. Trimming shortened V by 6 bases and J by 0 bases, and 17 bases separated the two germline ends. The CDR3 is 16 residues long. Method: immunoSEQ multiplex PCR; TCRdb's copy keeps in-frame clones and lacks some. The specimen has roughly 40,000 clones, none found just once. This clone appeared many times. What it binds is unknown. The read terminates 3 residues ahead of where the CDR3 ends, so the germline J gene completes it. The sample consisted of peripheral blood mononuclear cells. This clonotype originated in a person aged 18 to 70 in good health. The V gene is TRBV2, the J gene TRBJ2-5; a possible D gene is TRBD1 (5 bases). The CDR3: CASSLRRKGYQETQYF. CDR3 DNA, as far as it was read: TGTGCCAGCAGCCTTCGGAGAAAGGGGTACCAAGAGACC.